This TCR beta chain was obtained from a study of T cell changes during pregnancy in multiple sclerosis. The assay was immunoSEQ multiplex PCR, and TCRdb's table has in-frame clones only and misses some. The table has approximately 110,000 clones, 80% to 95% seen once. The V gene's germline CDR1 is MGHRA and CDR2 YSYEKL. The CDR3 runs to 15 residues. V lost 0 bases and J lost 4; bases outside the gene matches: 6. The sequencing here drew on peripheral blood, taken after pregnancy. This chain connects TRBV4-1 to TRBJ2-7; 7 nucleotides agree with TRBD2. The sequence came from a female donor with multiple sclerosis, enrolled in a pregnancy study. CDR3 region: CASSQDPGGAYEQYF. The CDR3 nucleotides read TGCGCCAGCAGCCAAGACCCGGGGGGAGCTTACGAGCAGTACTTC.